This TCR beta chain originates from a study of blood T cell repertoires in COVID-19. Whole-study context: The analysed material was cDNA or gDNA that came from T cells, B-cell-depleted T cells, or PBMCs.

Trimming took off 2 bases at V and 3 bases at J, with 10 bases between the two ends. Germline V CDR1 and CDR2: SGHAT, FQNNGV. The CDR3 length is 14 residues. The assay was immunoSEQ multiplex PCR, and TCRdb's table has in-frame clones only and misses some. The sample has around 300,000 clones; roughly 89% are singletons. The source of this sequence is a woman aged 18-35 years with acute COVID-19. The V and J genes are TRBV11-2 and TRBJ1-2, with D perhaps TRBD1 (6 bases). Sequenced sample: PBMCs or T cells enriched from blood (not recorded which). In DNA form, the CDR3 reads TGTGCCAGCAGCTTAAGGACAGCTGACTATGGCTACACCTTC. Translation gives CASSLRTADYGYTF.